This T cell receptor (beta chain) was retrieved from a study of T cell responses to AZD1222 COVID-19 vaccine. On this clone itself: Its specificity is not known.

Overall study findings and caveats: Donors were mostly white British, more females; clonal diversity possibly underestimated. Spike-specific TCR breadth and depth both grew after two AZD1222 doses.

The CDR3 sequence is 12 residues long. Trimming took 2 bases from V and 7 from J, leaving 6 bases between them. Germline V CDR1 and CDR2: SGHDT, YYEEEE. The method was immunoSEQ multiplex PCR; TCRdb's version includes in-frame clones alone and lacks a portion of them. There are around 260,000 clones in the sample; over 90% occur only once, and around 0.5% lies in the top ten. Sequencing was performed on peripheral blood, taken on day 0 of AZD1222 vaccination. The chain has TRBV5-6 and TRBJ1-4; D is unclear. The sequence was collected from an adult in good health. This CDR3 is CASSLGPEKLFF. The CDR3 nucleotides are TGTGCCAGCAGCTTAGGGCCTGAAAAACTGTTTTTT.